The source of this T cell receptor beta chain is a study of blood T cell repertoires in COVID-19. Overall study context: The analysed material was cDNA or gDNA that came from T cells, B-cell-depleted T cells, or PBMCs.

The table came from immunoSEQ multiplex PCR; TCRdb's copy has only in-frame clones and leaves some out. The sample yields 190,000 or so clones, around 84% seen once. The CDR3 spans 16 residues. After removal of 5 bases from V and 0 bases from J, the junction contained 7 bases not matched to a gene. In germline, CDR1 is MNHEY, CDR2 SMNVEV (reference sequence). The TCR sequence derives from a man aged 35 to 55 with active or convalescent COVID-19. The rearrangement joins TRBV27 to TRBJ2-3, with TRBD2 matching over 8 bases. The sample was peripheral blood. CDR3 bases: TGTGCCAGCAGTCCCACTAGCGGACATAGCACAGATACGCAGTATTTT. Protein: CASSPTSGHSTDTQYF.